This T cell receptor beta chain was found in a study of human T cells and chemical hapten exposure. Noted time point: patch test 1, 2 weeks after DPC sensitization. Treatment here: therapeutic diphenylcyclopropenone sensitization with weekly scalp DPC. Using its own MiXCR run on the RACE reads, TCRdb lists one record per CDR3 protein. Among fewer than 400,000 distinct CDR3 sequences listed, roughly 6.9% were seen once. The CDR3 totals 15 residues. V dropped 0 bases and J dropped 0 bases, with 6 bases sitting between them. Germline-derived CDR1 and CDR2 are LGHNA and YSLEER. This TCR derives from a woman between 18 and 29 years old with alopecia areata. Some clones in this sample may be carry-over from other donors' samples. Here the sequenced sample was whole blood, taken in connection with sensitization to the hapten diphenylcyclopropenone (DPC). This chain uses TRBV4-3 with TRBJ2-1; D may be TRBD2 (5 bases). The CDR3 region has the DNA TGCGCCAGCAGCCAAGAGAGGGCCTCCTACAATGAGCAGTTCTTC. Translation: CASSQERASYNEQFF.